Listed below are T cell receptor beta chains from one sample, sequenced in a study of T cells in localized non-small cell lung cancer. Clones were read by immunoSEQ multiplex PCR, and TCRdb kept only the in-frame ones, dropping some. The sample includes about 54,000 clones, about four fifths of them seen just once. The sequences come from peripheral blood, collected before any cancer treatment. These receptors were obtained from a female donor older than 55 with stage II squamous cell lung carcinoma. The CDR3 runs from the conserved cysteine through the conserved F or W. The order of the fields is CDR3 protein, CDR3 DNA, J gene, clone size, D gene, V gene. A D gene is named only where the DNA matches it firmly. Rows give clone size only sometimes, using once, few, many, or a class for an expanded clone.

CASSPGLAGSDEQYF	TGCGCCAGCAGCCCGGGACTAGCGGGGAGCGACGAGCAGTACTTC	TRBJ2-7	NA	TRBD2	TRBV5-1
CASSLAPWTSGGAGKNIQYF	TGCGCCAGCAGCTTGGCCCCATGGACTAGCGGGGGGGCCGGCAAAAACATTCAGTACTTC	TRBJ2-4	NA	TRBD2	TRBV5-1
CASSIGGGASGDTQYF	TGTGCCAGTAGTATCGGCGGGGGGGCCTCAGGAGATACGCAGTATTTT	TRBJ2-3	NA	TRBD2	TRBV19
CASKPASGGAPYEQYF	TGTGCCAGTAAGCCGGCTAGCGGGGGGGCTCCCTACGAGCAGTACTTC	TRBJ2-7	NA	TRBD2	TRBV19
CASSQARTGNFPGELFF	TGCGCCAGCAGCCAAGCCCGGACAGGGAATTTCCCCGGGGAGCTGTTTTTT	TRBJ2-2	NA	TRBD1	TRBV4-3
CATSRGSGFTDTQYF	TGTGCCACCAGCAGAGGTAGCGGATTCACAGATACGCAGTATTTT	TRBJ2-3	NA	NA	TRBV15
CASSDSGWSGAFF	TGTGCCAGCAGTGACAGCGGATGGAGTGGAGCTTTCTTT	TRBJ1-1	NA	NA	TRBV2
CASSGLGLSSLSYEQYF	TGTGCCAGCAGCGGGCTAGGACTCTCTAGTTTATCCTACGAGCAGTACTTC	TRBJ2-7	NA	NA	TRBV21-1
CASSSRTPEGTQYF	TGTGCCAGCAGTTCCCGGACTCCCGAGGGGACCCAGTACTTC	TRBJ2-5	NA	NA	TRBV6-6
CASSSSGEADTEAFF	TGCGCCAGCAGCTCGTCGGGGGAGGCGGACACTGAAGCTTTCTTT	TRBJ1-1	NA	NA	TRBV5-1
CASTMDRVNTEAFF	TGTGCCAGCACCATGGACAGGGTAAACACTGAAGCTTTCTTT	TRBJ1-1	NA	TRBD1	TRBV7-8
CASSREGGTEAFF	TGCGCCAGCAGCCGAGAGGGAGGGACTGAAGCTTTCTTT	TRBJ1-1	NA	NA	TRBV4-3
CASSFLDGQSEQYF	TGCGCCAGCAGCTTCTTGGACGGACAAAGCGAGCAGTACTTC	TRBJ2-7	NA	NA	TRBV5-1
CASSQFAGNGYTF	TGTGCCAGCAGCCAGTTTGCGGGGAATGGCTACACCTTC	TRBJ1-2	NA	NA	TRBV4-2
CASSLSRGGYNEQFF	TGTGCCAGCAGTCTATCAAGGGGGGGGTACAATGAGCAGTTCTTC	TRBJ2-1	NA	NA	TRBV6-1
CASRPGHTLDEQYF	TGCGCCAGCCGACCGGGACATACGTTAGACGAGCAGTACTTC	TRBJ2-7	once	NA	TRBV5-1
CASRGPNQPQHF	TGTGCCAGCAGAGGGCCCAATCAGCCCCAGCATTTT	TRBJ1-5	NA	NA	TRBV27
CASSLGDSSGQPQHF	TGTGCCAGCAGCTTAGGAGACAGTTCAGGCCAGCCCCAGCATTTT	TRBJ1-5	NA	NA	TRBV7-8
CASSSQRALDSYNEQFF	TGTGCCAGCAGCTCCCAACGGGCATTAGACTCCTACAATGAGCAGTTCTTC	TRBJ2-1	NA	NA	TRBV7-2
CASNYAGTSTDTQYF	TGTGCCAGCAACTACGCCGGGACTAGCACAGATACGCAGTATTTT	TRBJ2-3	NA	NA	TRBV11-2
CASSWRGSHGYEQYF	TGCGCCAGCAGCTGGAGGGGGTCCCACGGGTACGAGCAGTACTTC	TRBJ2-7	NA	NA	TRBV5-1
CASSFGEADTQYF	TGTGCTAGCAGCTTTGGGGAAGCAGATACGCAGTATTTT	TRBJ2-3	NA	NA	TRBV7-7
CAISGGREGTEAFF	TGTGCCATCAGTGGCGGCAGGGAGGGCACTGAAGCTTTCTTT	TRBJ1-1	NA	NA	TRBV10-3
CASSPPGQGASNEQFF	TGTGCCAGCTCACCACCAGGGCAGGGAGCAAGCAATGAGCAGTTCTTC	TRBJ2-1	NA	NA	TRBV18
CASSPPRGAGALTDTQYF	TGTGCCAGCAGCCCACCACGTGGGGCGGGGGCCCTCACAGATACGCAGTATTTT	TRBJ2-3	NA	NA	TRBV9
CASSLDVTGGELFF	TGCGCCAGCAGCTTGGACGTTACAGGCGGGGAGCTGTTTTTT	TRBJ2-2	NA	NA	TRBV5-1
CASSLGGGVDTIYF	TGTGCCAGCAGCTTAGGGGGCGGTGTTGACACCATATATTTT	TRBJ1-3	NA	NA	TRBV7-9
CASSQESGVPNF	TGTGCCAGCAGCCAAGAGTCCGGTGTGCCTAACTTC	TRBJ2-7	NA	NA	TRBV5-4
CASSRGGPQPQHF	TGTGCCAGCAGCAGGGGAGGGCCACAGCCCCAGCATTTT	TRBJ1-5	few	NA	TRBV9
CASSLATTGGSGSLHF	TGCGCCAGCAGCTTGGCCACAACAGGGGGGAGCGGATCCCTCCACTTT	TRBJ1-6	NA	TRBD1	TRBV5-1
CASSLRVEGTGELFF	TGCGCCAGCAGCTTAAGAGTAGAGGGCACCGGGGAGCTGTTTTTT	TRBJ2-2	NA	NA	TRBV5-1
CASREGNTNEKLFF	TGTGCCAGTAGAGAGGGGAACACTAATGAAAAACTGTTTTTT	TRBJ1-4	NA	NA	TRBV19
CASGGTALTGELFF	TGTGCCAGTGGGGGGACAGCGCTTACCGGGGAGCTGTTTTTT	TRBJ2-2	NA	NA	TRBV19
CASSLSGQGAIEQYF	TGTGCCAGCAGTTTATCGGGACAGGGGGCGATCGAGCAGTACTTC	TRBJ2-7	NA	TRBD1	TRBV28
CASSPPGAGTEAFF	TGTGCCAGCAGCCCCCCCGGGGCGGGCACTGAAGCTTTCTTT	TRBJ1-1	few	NA	TRBV7-9
CASSSQGKGNTEAFF	TGTGCCAGCAGCTCTCAAGGAAAGGGGAACACTGAAGCTTTCTTT	TRBJ1-1	NA	NA	TRBV9
CASSPGGLGYTF	TGTGCCAGCAGTCCGGGGGGACTTGGCTACACCTTC	TRBJ1-2	few	NA	TRBV2
CASSSRGRVPETQYF	TGTGCCAGCAGTAGTAGGGGCAGGGTGCCTGAGACCCAGTACTTC	TRBJ2-5	NA	NA	TRBV5-6
CASSSVGGIGQPQHF	TGTGCCAGCAGCTCCGTAGGGGGTATCGGTCAGCCCCAGCATTTT	TRBJ1-5	NA	NA	TRBV5-6
CASSVWAEGTGELFF	TGTGCCAGCAGCGTGTGGGCTGAGGGCACCGGGGAGCTGTTTTTT	TRBJ2-2	NA	NA	TRBV9
CASTPGQMNTEAFF	TGCGCCAGTACTCCGGGACAGATGAACACTGAAGCTTTCTTT	TRBJ1-1	NA	TRBD1	TRBV5-1
CASSLGVPYNSPLHF	TGTGCCAGCAGCCTAGGGGTACCCTATAATTCACCCCTCCACTTT	TRBJ1-6	NA	NA	TRBV14
CASSPDWGASNQPQHF	TGTGCCAGCAGCCCAGATTGGGGGGCAAGCAATCAGCCCCAGCATTTT	TRBJ1-5	NA	NA	TRBV9
CATRQGVYEKLFF	TGTGCCACGAGACAGGGGGTATATGAAAAACTGTTTTTT	TRBJ1-4	NA	TRBD1	TRBV19
CASSSTVWETQYF	TGCGCCAGCAGCTCCACGGTTTGGGAGACCCAGTACTTC	TRBJ2-5	NA	NA	TRBV5-1
CASSSRRGAHTEAFF	TGTGCCAGCAGCTCTCGCAGGGGGGCCCACACTGAAGCTTTCTTT	TRBJ1-1	NA	TRBD1	TRBV7-2
CASSLVGDLSGANVLTF	TGTGCCAGCAGCTTGGTAGGTGACCTGTCTGGGGCCAACGTCCTGACTTTC	TRBJ2-6	NA	NA	TRBV5-6